This TCR beta chain was retrieved from a study of T cells in localized non-small cell lung cancer. Overall study findings and caveats: Analysis by sequencing included only one tumor region, so heterogeneity remains possible. Increased T cell density in blood showed an association with longer overall survival. Peak T cell clonality was found in uninvolved adjacent lung, exceeding tumor.

After removal of 4 bases from V and 6 bases from J, the junction contained 7 bases not matched to a gene. Germline V gene data show CDR1 as MNHEY and CDR2 as SVGAGI. This CDR3 region has 16 residues. With regard to this clone: Its target is not known.

The table came from immunoSEQ multiplex PCR; TCRdb's copy has only in-frame clones and leaves some out. Here the sample spans 15,000 to 20,000 clones, around 84% being singletons. The TCR was taken from a male donor at least 60 years old with stage I lung adenocarcinoma. The chain carries TRBV6-5 and TRBJ1-6; TRBD1 agrees at 9 bases. Sequences were derived from peripheral blood, sampled before any cancer treatment. The CDR3 loop is CASSSGQGTLNSPLHF. Written as DNA, the CDR3 is TGTGCCAGCAGTTCGGGACAGGGTACCCTTAATTCACCCCTCCACTTT.